Listed here are 5 T cell receptor beta chains from one sample, sequenced in a study of blood T cell repertoires in COVID-19 (TCRdb year 2020). Library construction relied on the immunoSEQ multiplex PCR assay. Drawn from immuneACCESS, this table holds only the in-frame rearrangements with V and J called that TCRdb kept. Clones are partly lost; checked studies trace under half to an unresolved V gene and leave the rest unexplained. Across this sample there are 250,000 to 300,000 clones, with roughly 90% seen only once. The ten largest clonotypes hold around 13% of the sample. Sequencing input: peripheral blood. The receptors come from a woman in her sixties or seventies with acute or convalescent COVID-19.

The chain joins TRBV30 to TRBJ1-1; TRBD1 might be the D (5 bases). Per the germline V gene, CDR1 is GTSNPN and CDR2 is SVGIG (reference sequence). This CDR3 spans 12 amino acids. Trimming removed 5 bases from V and 11 bases from J, with 18 bases in between. The CDR3: CAWSTVGGSAFF. In DNA, the CDR3 is TGTGCCTGGTCGACAGTCGGCGGTTCGGCTTTCTTT. Full variable domain (outside the CDR3, taken from reference TRBV30 and TRBJ1-1): SQTIHQWPATLVQPVGSPLSLECTVEGTSNPNLYWYRQAAGRGLQLLFYSVGIGQISSEVPQNLSASRPQDRQFILSSKKLLLSDSGFYLCAWSTVGGSAFFGQGTRLTVV.

The rearrangement joins TRBV5-1 to TRBJ1-1, with D maybe TRBD1 (6 bases). The CDR3 contains 16 residues. Deletions cut 2 bases from V and 0 bases from J, with 14 bases between. The germline V gene has CDR1 SGHRS and CDR2 YFSETQ. The CDR3 reads CASSFRPQGMNTEAFF. DNA of the CDR3: TGCGCCAGCAGCTTCCGGCCCCAGGGGATGAACACTGAAGCTTTCTTT.

The CDR3 sequence is CASSPGGVAGYEQYF. Here the CDR3 DNA reads TGTGCCAGCAGCCCCGGAGGGGTGGCAGGCTACGAGCAGTACTTC. The chain uses TRBV11-3 and TRBJ2-7; D is perhaps TRBD2 (6 bases). The CDR3 has 15 residues. Germline CDR1 reads SGHNT; CDR2 reads YENEEA. V was trimmed by 5 bases and J by 3 bases, leaving 17 bases between them.

The V gene is TRBV6-5, the J gene TRBJ1-3; 7 nucleotides line up with TRBD1. Trimming removed 7 bases from V and 2 bases from J; junction bases left unmatched: 5. The CDR3 is 14 residues long. Germline V gives CDR1 MNHEY, CDR2 SVGAGI. CDR3 sequence reads: CASTTGTAGNTIYF. Written as DNA, the CDR3 is TGTGCCAGCACCACCGGGACAGCTGGAAACACCATATATTTT.

The chain links TRBV6-5 to TRBJ2-1; 8 positions agree with TRBD2. Germline assignment: CDR1 MNHEY and CDR2 SVGAGI. The junction had 5 bases not matched to a gene; V was cut back by 5 bases and J by 8 bases. The CDR3 consists of 13 residues. The CDR3 region is CASSRPGGDEQFF. The CDR3 region has the DNA TGTGCCAGCAGTCGGCCCGGGGGGGATGAGCAGTTCTTC.